The rows below give T cell receptor beta chains drawn from one sample of a study of human T cells and chemical hapten exposure. TCRdb reprocessed the RACE reads via MiXCR and lists one record per CDR3 protein. The sample consists of some 350,000 distinct CDR3 sequences, 5.5% to 8% of them appearing once. Sequenced material: whole blood, taken in connection with sensitization to the hapten diphenylcyclopropenone (DPC). Receptors originate from a young woman with alopecia areata. Some clones in this sample may be carry-over from other donors' samples. Both conserved end residues are trimmed from each CDR3. A D gene is named only where the DNA matches it firmly.

ASSQALAGGRQY	TRBV14	TRBJ2-7	TRBD2
ASSFPGQGYEKLF	TRBV28	TRBJ1-4	TRBD1
ASSPGGRITDTQY	TRBV7-6	TRBJ2-3	NA
ASCLSRDKF	TRBV5-6	TRBJ2-1	NA
ASSRADRLEETQY	TRBV28	TRBJ2-5	NA
ASSPQRKETQY	TRBV18	TRBJ2-5	NA
ASSLFAARLAYNEQF	TRBV7-2	TRBJ2-1	NA
SAISPVSGNTIY	TRBV20-1	TRBJ1-3	NA
SATTEGRVTDTQY	TRBV20-1	TRBJ2-3	NA
ASSLRRDPGASTDTQY	TRBV7-3	TRBJ2-3	NA
SVDLEDRQY	TRBV29-1	TRBJ2-7	NA
ASSFLGQGMDTQY	TRBV7-9	TRBJ2-3	TRBD1
ASSLYLSTDTQY	TRBV7-8	TRBJ2-3	NA
ASSLVAGSNQPQH	TRBV5-1	TRBJ1-5	NA
SVRDSLDTQY	TRBV29-1	TRBJ2-3	TRBD1
ASSYLAEETQY	TRBV6-2/TRBV6-3	TRBJ2-5	TRBD2
ASEPPGVLESEELF	TRBV6-2/TRBV6-3	TRBJ2-2	NA
ASTDSGLGQPQH	TRBV25-1	TRBJ1-5	NA
ASSLTGALTEAF	TRBV6-5	TRBJ1-1	TRBD1
ASMGSNQPQH	TRBV12-3/TRBV12-4	TRBJ1-5	NA
ASKGPGNTIY	TRBV27	TRBJ1-3	NA
ASSLGTALTNYGYT	TRBV7-2	TRBJ1-2	NA
ASEAGGASSDTQY	TRBV6-1	TRBJ2-3	TRBD2
ASRPRDSFPTDTQY	TRBV7-2	TRBJ2-3	TRBD1
ASSPQPGTGGWPEAF	TRBV25-1	TRBJ1-1	TRBD1
SASSASGGASDTQY	TRBV20-1	TRBJ2-3	TRBD2
ASRTGGGGDGYT	TRBV27	TRBJ1-2	NA
ASSYGRGSLRTEAF	TRBV6-2/TRBV6-3	TRBJ1-1	NA